The sequence of this T cell receptor beta chain was determined in a study of T cell responses to AZD1222 COVID-19 vaccine. Profiled with immunoSEQ multiplex PCR; TCRdb holds only in-frame clones, not every one. This repertoire shows over 120,000 clones, around nine tenths found once; its top ten account for over 1.5%. Study results and limitations: Just a handful of AZD1222 recipients tested seropositive at baseline. Donors in the cohort were predominantly white British and more often female, and clonal diversity was possibly underestimated. As reported, nearly half of all spike-specific TCRs target variant regions that are unmutated.

Concerning this clone itself: Its antigen is unidentified.

The CDR3 has 13 residues. Germline V gene sequence: CDR1 KGHSH, CDR2 LQKENI. The V end lost 6 bases, the J end lost 4 bases, and 12 bases lay between the germline ends. The clonotype comes from an adult in good health. This sequence joins TRBV18 and TRBJ1-1, with unresolved D. Sample: peripheral blood, taken on day 0 of AZD1222 vaccination. CDR3 in amino acids: CASSLDPATEAFF. CDR3 nucleotide sequence: TGTGCCAGCTCCTTGGACCCGGCCACTGAAGCTTTCTTT.